This T cell receptor beta chain was sequenced for a study of radiotherapy plus CTLA-4 blockade in lung cancer. Study-level points and caveats: Response, reportedly, was best predicted by interferon-beta along with early blood T cell clone dynamics.

To note about this clone: The antigen is unknown.

Libraries were prepared by immunoSEQ multiplex PCR; TCRdb keeps only in-frame clonotypes and omits some of them. Among just over 60,000 clones listed, approximately 75% were seen once. The CDR3 is made up of 19 amino acids. Trimming pared 2 bases from V and 4 bases from J, leaving 23 bases between. Germline-derived CDR1 and CDR2 are SEHNR and FQNEAQ (reference sequence). The chain combines TRBV7-9 with TRBJ1-4; D possibly corresponds to TRBD1 (5 bases). This receptor was obtained from a human donor with non-small cell lung cancer who had a complete response to radiotherapy plus ipilimumab. The source was peripheral blood, collected from a patient treated with radiotherapy plus ipilimumab. This chain's CDR3 is CASSLLGQSLRGFNEKLFF. CDR3 bases: TGTGCCAGCAGCTTATTGGGGCAGTCACTTAGGGGTTTTAATGAAAAACTGTTTTTT.